Each of the 4 T cell receptor beta chains below was sequenced from the same sample in a study of shared clonotypes between healthy human individuals. In the naive CD8 group, cells lacked CD45RO and were positively selected for CCR7, so terminally differentiated effector memory CD45RA+ cells were left out. The data were produced by immunoSEQ multiplex PCR, yet TCRdb's version contains in-frame clones alone and is incomplete. The sample contains more than 2 million clones, 85% to 95% of which appear only once. Sequenced input: naive CD8+ T cells from PBMCs. All receptors come from a man between 18 and 29 years old in good health. Some clones in this sample may be carry-over from other donors' samples.

The chain employs TRBV21-1 and TRBJ2-7. TRBV21-1 is tagged as a pseudogene. The CDR3 consists of 16 residues. CDR3 in amino acids: CASSPQRPWKPYEQYF. CDR3 DNA sequence: TGTGCCAGCAGCCCCCAACGGCCCTGGAAACCCTACGAGCAGTACTTC.

The V call is TRBV25-1, the J call TRBJ2-3; D remains ambiguous. The CDR3 loop spans 14 amino acids. Per germline, CDR1 MGHDK and CDR2 SYGVNS. V dropped 2 bases and J dropped 3 bases, with 9 bases sitting between them. The CDR3 sequence: CASSEVKMTDTQYF. The CDR3 bases are TGTGCCAGCAGTGAAGTTAAGATGACAGATACGCAGTATTTT.

The chain is built from TRBV10-3 and TRBJ2-3; D possibly uses TRBD1 or TRBD2 (5 bases each). The germline V gene has CDR1 ENHRY and CDR2 SYGVKD. Between the trimmed V and J ends, which lost 3 bases and 2 bases, there was a span of 12 bases. The CDR3 length is 15 residues. CDR3 loop: CAISDRSGPTDTQYF. CDR3 coding DNA: TGTGCCATCAGTGACAGGTCGGGGCCCACAGATACGCAGTATTTT.

This chain uses TRBV15 with TRBJ2-2; maybe TRBD2 (5 bases). V lost 1 base and J lost 6, with 12 bases in between. CDR3 size: 15 residues. The germline CDR1 and CDR2 sequences are LNHNV and YYDKDF (reference sequence). The CDR3 coding sequence is TGTGCCACCAGCAGAGTGGGTAACGGGGCCGGGGAGCTGTTTTTT. Translation gives CATSRVGNGAGELFF. Based on the CDR3 plus reference TRBV15 and TRBJ2-2, the full variable domain is DAMVIQNPRYQVTQFGKPVTLSCSQTLNHNVMYWYQQKSSQAPKLLFHYYDKDFNNEADTPDNFQSRRPNTSFCFLDIRSPGLGDTAMYLCATSRVGNGAGELFFGEGSRLTVL.